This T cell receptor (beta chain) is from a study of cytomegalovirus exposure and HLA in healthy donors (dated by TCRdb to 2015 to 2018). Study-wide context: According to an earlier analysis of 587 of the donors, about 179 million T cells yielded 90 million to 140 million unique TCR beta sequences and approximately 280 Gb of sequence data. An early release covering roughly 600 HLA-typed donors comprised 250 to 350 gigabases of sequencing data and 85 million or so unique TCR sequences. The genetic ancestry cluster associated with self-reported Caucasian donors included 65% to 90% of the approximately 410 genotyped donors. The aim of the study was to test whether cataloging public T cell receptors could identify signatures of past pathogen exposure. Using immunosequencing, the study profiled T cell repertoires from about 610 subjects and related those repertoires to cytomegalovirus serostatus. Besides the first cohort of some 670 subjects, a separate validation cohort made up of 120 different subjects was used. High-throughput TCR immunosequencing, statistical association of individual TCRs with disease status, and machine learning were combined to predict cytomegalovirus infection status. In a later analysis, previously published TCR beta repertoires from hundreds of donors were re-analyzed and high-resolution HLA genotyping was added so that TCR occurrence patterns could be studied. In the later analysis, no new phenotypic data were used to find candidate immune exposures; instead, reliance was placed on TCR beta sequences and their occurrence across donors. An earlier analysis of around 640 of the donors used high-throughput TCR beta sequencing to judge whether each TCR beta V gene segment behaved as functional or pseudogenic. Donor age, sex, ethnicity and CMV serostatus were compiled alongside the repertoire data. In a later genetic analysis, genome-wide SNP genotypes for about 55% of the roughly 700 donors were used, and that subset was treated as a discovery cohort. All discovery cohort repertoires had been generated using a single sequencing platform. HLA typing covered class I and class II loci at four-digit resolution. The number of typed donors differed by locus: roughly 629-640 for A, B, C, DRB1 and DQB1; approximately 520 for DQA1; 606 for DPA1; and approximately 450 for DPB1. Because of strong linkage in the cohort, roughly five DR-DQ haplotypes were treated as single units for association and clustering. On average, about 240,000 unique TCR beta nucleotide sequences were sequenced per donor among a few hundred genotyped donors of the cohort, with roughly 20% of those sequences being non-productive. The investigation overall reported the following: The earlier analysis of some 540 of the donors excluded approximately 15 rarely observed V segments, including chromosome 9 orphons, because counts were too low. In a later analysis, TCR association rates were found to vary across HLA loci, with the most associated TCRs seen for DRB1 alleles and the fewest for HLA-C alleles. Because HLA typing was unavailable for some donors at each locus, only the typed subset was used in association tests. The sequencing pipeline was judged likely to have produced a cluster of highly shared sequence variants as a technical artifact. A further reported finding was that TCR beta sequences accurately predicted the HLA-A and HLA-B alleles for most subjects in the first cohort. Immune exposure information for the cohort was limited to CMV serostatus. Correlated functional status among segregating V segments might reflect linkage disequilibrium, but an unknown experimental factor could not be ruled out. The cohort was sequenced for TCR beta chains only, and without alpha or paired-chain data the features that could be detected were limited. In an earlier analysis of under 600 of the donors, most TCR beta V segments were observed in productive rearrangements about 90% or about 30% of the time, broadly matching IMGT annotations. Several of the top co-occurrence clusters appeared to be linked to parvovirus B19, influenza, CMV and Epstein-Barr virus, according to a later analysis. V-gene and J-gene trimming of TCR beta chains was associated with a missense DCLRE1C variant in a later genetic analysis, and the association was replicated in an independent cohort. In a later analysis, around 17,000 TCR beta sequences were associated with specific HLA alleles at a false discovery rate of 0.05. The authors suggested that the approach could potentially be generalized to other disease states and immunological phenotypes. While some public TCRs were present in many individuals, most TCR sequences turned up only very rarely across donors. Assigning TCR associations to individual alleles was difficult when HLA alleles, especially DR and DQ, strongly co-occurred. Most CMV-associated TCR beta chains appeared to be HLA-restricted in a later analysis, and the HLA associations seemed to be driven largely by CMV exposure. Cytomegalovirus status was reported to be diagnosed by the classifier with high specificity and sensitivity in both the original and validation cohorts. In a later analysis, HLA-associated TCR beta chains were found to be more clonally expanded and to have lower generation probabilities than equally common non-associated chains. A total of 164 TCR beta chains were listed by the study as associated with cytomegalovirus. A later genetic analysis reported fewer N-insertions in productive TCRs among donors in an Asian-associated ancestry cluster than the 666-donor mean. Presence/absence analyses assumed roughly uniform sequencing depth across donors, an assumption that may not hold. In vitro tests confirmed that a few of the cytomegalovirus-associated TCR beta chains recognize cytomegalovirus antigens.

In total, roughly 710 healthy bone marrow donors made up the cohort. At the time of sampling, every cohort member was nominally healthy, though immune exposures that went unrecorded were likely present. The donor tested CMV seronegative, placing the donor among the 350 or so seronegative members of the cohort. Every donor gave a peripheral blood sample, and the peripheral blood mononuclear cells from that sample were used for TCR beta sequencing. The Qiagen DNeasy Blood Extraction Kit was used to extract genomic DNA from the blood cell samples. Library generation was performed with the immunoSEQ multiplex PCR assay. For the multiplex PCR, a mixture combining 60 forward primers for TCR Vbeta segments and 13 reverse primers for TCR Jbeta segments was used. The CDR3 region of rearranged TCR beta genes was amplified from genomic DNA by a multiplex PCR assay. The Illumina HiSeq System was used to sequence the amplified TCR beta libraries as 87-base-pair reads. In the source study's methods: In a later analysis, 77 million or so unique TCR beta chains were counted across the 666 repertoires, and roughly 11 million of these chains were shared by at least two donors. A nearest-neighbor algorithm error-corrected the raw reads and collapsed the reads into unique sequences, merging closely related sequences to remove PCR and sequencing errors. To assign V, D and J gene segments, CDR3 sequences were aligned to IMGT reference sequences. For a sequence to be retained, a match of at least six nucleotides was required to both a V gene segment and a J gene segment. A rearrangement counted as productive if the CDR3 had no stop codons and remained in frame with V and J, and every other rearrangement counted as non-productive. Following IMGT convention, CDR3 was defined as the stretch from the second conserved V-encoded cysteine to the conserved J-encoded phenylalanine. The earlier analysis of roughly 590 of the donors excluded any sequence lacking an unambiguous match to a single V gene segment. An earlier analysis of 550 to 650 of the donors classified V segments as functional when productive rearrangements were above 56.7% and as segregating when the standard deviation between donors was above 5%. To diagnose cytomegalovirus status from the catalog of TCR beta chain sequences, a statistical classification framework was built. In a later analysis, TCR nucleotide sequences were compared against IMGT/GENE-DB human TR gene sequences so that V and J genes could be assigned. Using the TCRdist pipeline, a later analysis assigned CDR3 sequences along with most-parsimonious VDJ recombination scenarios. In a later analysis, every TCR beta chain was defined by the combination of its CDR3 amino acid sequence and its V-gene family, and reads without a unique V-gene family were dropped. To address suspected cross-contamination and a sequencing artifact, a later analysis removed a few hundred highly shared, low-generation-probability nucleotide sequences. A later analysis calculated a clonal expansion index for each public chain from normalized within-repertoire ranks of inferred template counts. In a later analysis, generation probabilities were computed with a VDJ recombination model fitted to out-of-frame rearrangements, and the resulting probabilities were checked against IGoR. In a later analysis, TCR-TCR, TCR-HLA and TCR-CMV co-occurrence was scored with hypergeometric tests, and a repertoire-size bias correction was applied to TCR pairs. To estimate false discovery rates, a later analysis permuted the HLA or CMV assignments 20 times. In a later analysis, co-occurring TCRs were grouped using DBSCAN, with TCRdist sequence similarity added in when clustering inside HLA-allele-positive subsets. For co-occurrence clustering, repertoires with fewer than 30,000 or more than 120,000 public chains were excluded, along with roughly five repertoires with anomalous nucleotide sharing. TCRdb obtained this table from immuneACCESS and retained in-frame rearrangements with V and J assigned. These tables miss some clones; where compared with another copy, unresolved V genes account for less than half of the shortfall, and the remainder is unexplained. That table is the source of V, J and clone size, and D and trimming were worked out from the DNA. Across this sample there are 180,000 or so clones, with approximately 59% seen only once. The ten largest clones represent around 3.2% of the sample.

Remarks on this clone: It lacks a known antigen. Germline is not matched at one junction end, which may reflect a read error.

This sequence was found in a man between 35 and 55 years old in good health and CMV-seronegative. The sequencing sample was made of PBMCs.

In nucleotide form, the sequence is TGTTCCAGCAGCCTCCCGGGGGCAGGGGGTAACTATGGCTACACCTTC. Its amino acids are CSSSLPGAGGNYGYTF. Recombination connected TRBV7-9 to TRBJ1-2, with 7 bases aligning to TRBD1. The CDR3 runs 16 residues from the cysteine to the phenylalanine. Only the CDR3 DNA is retained, 48 bases long and in frame from the first base. The germline V gene (reference sequence) supplies CDR1 SEHNR and CDR2 FQNEAQ.